These 30 T cell receptor beta chains were all obtained from the same sample, sequenced in a study of blood T cell repertoires in COVID-19. Profiled with immunoSEQ multiplex PCR; TCRdb holds only in-frame clones, not every one. The table records 150,000 to 200,000 clones, around 83% of them present only once. The sample taken for sequencing was peripheral blood. The receptor set was obtained from a woman in her 70s with COVID-19, enrolled during active disease.

The chain combines TRBV7-2 with TRBJ1-3; D uncertain. This CDR3 has 14 amino acids. With 5 bases removed from V and 0 bases from J, the gap between germline ends came to 8 bases. Germline CDR1 reads SGHTA; CDR2 reads FQGNSA. CDR3 amino acids: CASSVGYSGNTIYF. The CDR3 nucleotides are TGTGCCAGCAGCGTCGGGTACTCTGGAAACACCATATATTTT. Drawing the rest from reference TRBV7-2 and TRBJ1-3, the complete variable domain is GAGVSQSPSNKVTEKGKDVELRCDPISGHTALYWYRQSLGQGLEFLIYFQGNSAPDKSGLPSDRFSAERTGGSVSTLTIQRTQQEDSAVYLCASSVGYSGNTIYFGEGSWLTVV.

This clone was observed a single time. The chain has TRBV27 and TRBJ2-7; 12 bases fit TRBD1. The CDR3 is 15 amino acids. Looked up from germline, CDR1 is MNHEY and CDR2 is SMNVEV (reference sequence). J was trimmed by 2 bases and V by 6 bases; bases with no gene match: 5. CDR3 amino acids: CASRPGQGATYEQYF. In DNA, the CDR3 is TGTGCCAGCAGGCCGGGACAGGGGGCGACCTACGAGCAGTACTTC.

This clone has only one observation. The chain joins TRBV5-4 to TRBJ2-7, with 9 bases that match TRBD2. V shed 3 bases, J shed 7 bases, and the junction held 11 bases outside the gene matches. Germline CDR1 SGHNT, CDR2 YYREEE (reference sequence). This CDR3 spans 15 amino acids. The CDR3 coding sequence is TGTGCCAGCAGCTCATACAGCGGGAGGTCTCGTGAGCAGTACTTC. This encodes CASSSYSGRSREQYF.

The chain couples TRBV30 to TRBJ1-2; no reliable D call. The germline V and J ends were trimmed by 5 bases and 4 bases, with 14 bases remaining between them. In germline, CDR1 is GTSNPN, CDR2 SVGIG (reference sequence). The CDR3 has 13 amino acids. CDR3 protein: CAWDQDGIYGYTF. DNA for the CDR3: TGTGCCTGGGACCAAGACGGGATCTATGGCTACACCTTC.

The rearrangement uses TRBV19 and TRBJ2-7; 10 bases agree with TRBD1. The CDR3 is 14 residues long. J lost 3 bases, V lost 6 bases, and 5 bases had no gene match. Germline V lookup: CDR1 LNHDA, CDR2 SQIVND (reference sequence). CDR3 sequence reads: CASSQRTGGYEQYF. In DNA form, the CDR3 reads TGTGCCAGTAGCCAACGGACAGGGGGCTACGAGCAGTACTTC.

V usage is TRBV27 and J usage is TRBJ1-1; 10 positions match TRBD1. Germline lookup yields CDR1 MNHEY and CDR2 SMNVEV (reference sequence). Trimming took 5 bases from V and 5 from J; bases not matched to a gene: 14. This CDR3 has 17 residues. For the CDR3, the DNA is TGTGCCAGCAGTCCTCTCGGACAGGGGGGCTACGTGACTGAAGCTTTCTTT. Its protein is CASSPLGQGGYVTEAFF.

The gene calls are TRBV28 and TRBJ2-7; 10 nucleotides line up with TRBD2. Losses at the gene ends were 7 bases for V and 3 bases for J; bases not matched to a gene: 6. The CDR3 runs to 14 residues. Germline values: CDR1 MDHEN, CDR2 SYDVKM. This CDR3 is CASISSGSIYEQYF. In nucleotides, the CDR3 is TGTGCCAGCATATCTAGCGGGAGTATCTACGAGCAGTACTTC.

The gene calls are TRBV28 and TRBJ1-6; tentative D call: TRBD1 (5 bases). Germline assignment: CDR1 MDHEN and CDR2 SYDVKM. The CDR3 extends over 16 amino acids. Trimming shortened V by 6 bases and J by 0 bases, and 12 bases separated the two germline ends. The CDR3 DNA sequence: TGTGCCAGCAGGCAGGACATAAGCTCCTATAATTCACCCCTCCACTTT. The encoded protein is CASRQDISSYNSPLHF.

The rearrangement uses TRBV30 and TRBJ2-7; 11 nucleotides match TRBD1. CDR3 length: 14 residues. V shed 5 bases and J 3 bases; nucleotides not matched to a gene: 6. Germline V CDR1 and CDR2: GTSNPN, SVGIG (reference sequence). The CDR3 region is CAWDPGTGGYEQYF. As DNA, the CDR3 is TGTGCCTGGGACCCCGGGACAGGGGGCTACGAGCAGTACTTC.

The gene calls are TRBV9 and TRBJ2-7, with 10 bases identical to TRBD1. The CDR3 extends over 16 amino acids. CDR1 and CDR2 from the germline V gene are SGDLS and YYNGEE. Trimming cost V 0 bases and J 2 bases; bases outside gene matches: 5. The CDR3: CASSVGPGTGAYEQYF. The CDR3, as DNA: TGTGCCAGCAGCGTAGGCCCAGGGACAGGGGCCTACGAGCAGTACTTC.

Note on this clone: Other nucleotide sequences from this sample produce the same CDR3. The chain couples TRBV7-9 to TRBJ1-1; 10 nucleotides align to TRBD1. The germline V gene encodes CDR1 SEHNR and CDR2 FQNEAQ (reference sequence). With 6 bases clipped from V and 4 bases from J, the junction kept 2 bases outside the gene matches. This CDR3 region has 13 residues. DNA for the CDR3: TGTGCCAGCAGACGACAGGGGGCCACTGAAGCTTTCTTT. As protein: CASRRQGATEAFF.

The chain couples TRBV5-1 to TRBJ2-7, with 7 bases fitting TRBD1. From germline, CDR1 is SGHRS and CDR2 YFSETQ. The CDR3 is 14 amino acids. V lost 4 bases and J lost 2; bases outside the gene matches: 6. The CDR3 bases are TGCGCCAGCAGCCCCTCAGGACAGGCCTACGAGCAGTACTTC. Translating it yields CASSPSGQAYEQYF.

This clone was counted between two and nine times. The genes are TRBV29-1 and TRBJ2-7, with D hard to call. Germline assignment: CDR1 SQVTM and CDR2 ANQGSEA. This CDR3 contains 11 residues. Trimming left V 4 bases short and J 4 bases short, with 8 bases between. DNA for the CDR3: TGCAGCGTTGGTTTACTTTACGAGCAGTACTTC. Its translation: CSVGLLYEQYF.

V usage is TRBV10-1 and J usage is TRBJ2-7, with 9 nucleotides matching TRBD1. V shed 3 bases, J shed 3 bases, and the junction held 6 bases outside the gene matches. Germline V gene lookup returns CDR1 WNHNN and CDR2 SYGVQD (reference sequence). The CDR3 consists of 15 residues. The CDR3 sequence: CASSDRGTGNYEQYF. CDR3 DNA sequence: TGCGCCAGCAGTGATCGTGGGACAGGGAACTACGAGCAGTACTTC.

A single count supports this clone. J is TRBJ2-5 and V is TRBV7-9, with D maybe TRBD2 (5 bases). CDR3 size: 15 residues. Deletions cut 1 base from V and 5 bases from J, with 14 bases between. Germline V gives CDR1 SEHNR, CDR2 FQNEAQ (reference sequence). This CDR3 is CASSLGVSSLETQYF. CDR3 sequence (DNA): TGTGCCAGCAGCTTAGGTGTTTCTAGCCTGGAGACCCAGTACTTC.

The chain combines TRBV7-2 with TRBJ1-5; the match to TRBD1 covers 8 bases. The CDR3 extends over 14 amino acids. After removal of 4 bases from V and 1 base from J, the junction contained 0 bases not matched to a gene. In germline, CDR1 is SGHTA, CDR2 FQGNSA. The CDR3 loop is CASSWDRSNQPQHF. CDR3 nucleotide sequence: TGTGCCAGCAGCTGGGACAGGAGCAATCAGCCCCAGCATTTT.

The genes are TRBV9 and TRBJ2-2; TRBD1 matches at 7 bases. The V and J ends lost 4 bases and 6 bases, in that order; junction bases with no gene match: 9. This CDR3 contains 15 residues. From germline, CDR1 is SGDLS and CDR2 YYNGEE. The CDR3, as DNA: TGTGCCAGCAGCACACAGGGGTGGAGTGCCGGGGAGCTGTTTTTT. Encoded protein: CASSTQGWSAGELFF.

The rearrangement links TRBV10-3 to TRBJ2-3; a possible D gene is TRBD2 (5 bases). Trimming removed 3 bases at V and 6 bases at J, with 16 bases between. The germline V gene has CDR1 ENHRY and CDR2 SYGVKD. This CDR3 has 15 residues. The CDR3 reads CAISDRSGGGDTQYF. CDR3 sequence (DNA): TGTGCCATCAGTGATAGGTCCGGCGGCGGGGATACGCAGTATTTT.

The chain employs TRBV6-2 or TRBV6-3 and TRBJ2-2; 10 nucleotides agree with TRBD2. The germline V gene has CDR1 MNHEY and CDR2 SVGEGT. With 6 bases clipped from V and 3 bases from J, the junction kept 13 bases outside the gene matches. This CDR3 spans 18 amino acids. CDR3: CASSWMTRTSGDTGELFF. In DNA, the CDR3 is TGTGCCAGCAGCTGGATGACGAGGACTAGCGGAGACACCGGGGAGCTGTTTTTT.

The chain links TRBV6-5 to TRBJ1-1; D gene ambiguous. Between the trimmed V and J ends, which lost 4 bases and 1 base, there was a span of 7 bases. The length of the CDR3 is 13 residues. Germline lookup yields CDR1 MNHEY and CDR2 SVGAGI. The CDR3 here is CASSLEGNTEAFF. In DNA, the CDR3 is TGTGCCAGCAGTTTGGAGGGGAACACTGAAGCTTTCTTT.

J is TRBJ1-1 and V is TRBV6-2 or TRBV6-3; a possible D gene is TRBD1 (5 bases). Between the trimmed V and J ends, which lost 5 bases and 6 bases, there was a span of 19 bases. The CDR3 runs 15 residues. CDR1 is MNHEY and CDR2 is SVGEGT in the germline V gene. The DNA of the CDR3 is TGTGCCAGCAGTCGCGGGGGTTGGACTCGCTCTGAAGCTTTCTTT. This sequence encodes CASSRGGWTRSEAFF.

This chain uses TRBV6-5 with TRBJ2-1; D perhaps matches TRBD2 (5 bases). CDR1 and CDR2 (germline): MNHEY, SVGAGI. This CDR3 spans 13 amino acids. The V gene lost 2 bases and the J gene lost 10 bases, with 12 bases spanning the gap. The DNA for the CDR3 is TGTGCCAGCAGTTACAGGGAGAATCTCGAGCAGTTCTTC. This gives the protein CASSYRENLEQFF.

This clone was found a few times. The genes are TRBV7-3 and TRBJ1-2; D is possibly TRBD1 (5 bases). Germline V CDR1 and CDR2: SGHTA, FQGTGA. The CDR3 has 13 amino acids. The V gene lost 5 bases and the J gene lost 7 bases, with 14 bases spanning the gap. Here the CDR3 reads CASSPEGRRGYTF. The CDR3 nucleotides read TGTGCCAGCAGCCCTGAGGGGAGGCGTGGCTACACCTTC.

The chain employs TRBV5-1 and TRBJ1-1, with D perhaps matching TRBD1 (5 bases). V was clipped by 5 bases and J by 7 bases, with 12 bases between them. The CDR3 contains 12 residues. Per the germline V gene, CDR1 is SGHRS and CDR2 is YFSETQ. This CDR3 is CASSPRDDEAFF. For the CDR3, the DNA is TGCGCCAGCAGTCCGCGGGACGATGAAGCTTTCTTT.

The chain couples TRBV11-2 to TRBJ2-1, with D possibly TRBD1 on 6 matching bases. Trimming pared 5 bases from V and 3 bases from J, leaving 11 bases between. Per germline, CDR1 SGHAT and CDR2 FQNNGV. The CDR3 length is 14 residues. Here the CDR3 reads CASSPQGSYNEQFF. CDR3 coding DNA: TGTGCCAGCAGCCCACAGGGTAGCTACAATGAGCAGTTCTTC. Complete variable domain (other parts from reference TRBV11-2 and TRBJ2-1): EAGVAQSPRYKIIEKRQSVAFWCNPISGHATLYWYQQILGQGPKLLIQFQNNGVVDDSQLPKDRFSAERLKGVDSTLKIQPAKLEDSAVYLCASSPQGSYNEQFFGPGTRLTVL.

The chain is built from TRBV4-1 and TRBJ2-7; 8 bases map to TRBD2. CDR3 length: 15 residues. The ends lost 3 bases at V and 1 base at J; junction bases unmatched: 5. Germline V gives CDR1 MGHRA, CDR2 YSYEKL. CDR3 amino acids: CASSHQLAASYEQYF. CDR3 DNA: TGCGCCAGCAGCCACCAACTAGCGGCTTCCTACGAGCAGTACTTC.

This clone was observed many times. The chain uses TRBV28 and TRBJ2-1, with TRBD2 matching over 9 bases. Trimming took 6 bases from V and 8 from J; bases not matched to a gene: 11. The CDR3 loop spans 15 amino acids. Per the germline V gene, CDR1 is MDHEN and CDR2 is SYDVKM. The CDR3 loop is CASRKRLAGLDEQFF. The CDR3 coding sequence is TGTGCCAGCAGGAAACGGCTAGCGGGACTCGATGAGCAGTTCTTC.

This clone has a single count. This rearrangement joins TRBV3-1 (or the pseudogene TRBV3-2) to TRBJ2-2; the D gene is possibly TRBD2 (6 bases). CDR1 is LGHDT and CDR2 is YNNKEL in the germline V gene (reference sequence). The germline V and J ends were trimmed by 4 bases and 4 bases, with 10 bases remaining between them. The CDR3 loop spans 14 amino acids. The CDR3 spells CASSLRGGTGELFF. DNA of the CDR3: TGTGCCAGCAGCCTGCGGGGAGGCACCGGGGAGCTGTTTTTT.

The rearrangement uses TRBV24-1 and TRBJ2-7; 10 bases map to TRBD2. Germline lookup yields CDR1 KGHDR and CDR2 SFDVKD. This CDR3 is 15 amino acids long. The V and J ends lost 4 bases and 0 bases, in that order; junction bases with no gene match: 2. CDR3 in amino acids: CATSDPSGSSYEQYF. In DNA, the CDR3 is TGTGCCACCAGTGACCCTAGCGGGAGCTCCTACGAGCAGTACTTC.

V and J are TRBV9 and TRBJ2-3, with D possibly matching TRBD1 (5 bases). V dropped 2 bases and J dropped 5 bases, with 12 bases sitting between them. Germline V CDR1 and CDR2: SGDLS, YYNGEE. This CDR3 is built from 14 residues. The CDR3 protein is CASSVLGVIDTQYF. The CDR3 DNA is TGTGCCAGCAGCGTCTTAGGGGTGATAGATACGCAGTATTTT.